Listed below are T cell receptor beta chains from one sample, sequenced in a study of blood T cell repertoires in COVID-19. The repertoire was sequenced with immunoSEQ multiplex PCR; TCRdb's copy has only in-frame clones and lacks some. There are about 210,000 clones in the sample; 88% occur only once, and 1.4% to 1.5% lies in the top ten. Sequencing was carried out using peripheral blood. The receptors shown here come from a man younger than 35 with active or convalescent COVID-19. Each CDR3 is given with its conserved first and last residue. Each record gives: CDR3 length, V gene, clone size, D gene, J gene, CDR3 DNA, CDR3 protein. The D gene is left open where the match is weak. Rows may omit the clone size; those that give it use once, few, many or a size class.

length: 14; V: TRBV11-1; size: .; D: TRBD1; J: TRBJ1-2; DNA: TGTGCCAGCAGCTTCGGACAGGGGCCATATGGCTACACCTTC; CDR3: CASSFGQGPYGYTF
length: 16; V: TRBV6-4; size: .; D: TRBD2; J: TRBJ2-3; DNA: TGTGCCAGCAGTCAGGAAGCGGGAGGGAACACAGATACGCAGTATTTT; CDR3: CASSQEAGGNTDTQYF
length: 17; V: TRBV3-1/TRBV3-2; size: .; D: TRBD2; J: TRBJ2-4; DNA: TGTGCCAGCAGCCGTCGTCTAGCGGGAGGAGGTTCAGACATTCAGTACTTC; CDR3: CASSRRLAGGGSDIQYF
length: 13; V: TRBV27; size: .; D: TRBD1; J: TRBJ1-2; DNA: TGTGCCAGCACACGACAGGGATCCTATGGCTACACCTTC; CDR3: CASTRQGSYGYTF
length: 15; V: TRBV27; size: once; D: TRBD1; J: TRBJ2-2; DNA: TGTGCCAGCAGTTGGACAGGGGGCGGCCCCGGGGAGCTGTTTTTT; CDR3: CASSWTGGGPGELFF
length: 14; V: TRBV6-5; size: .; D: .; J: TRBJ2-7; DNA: TGTGCCAGCTCCTCGGGGACACCTTTACACGAGCAGTACTTC; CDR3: CASSSGTPLHEQYF
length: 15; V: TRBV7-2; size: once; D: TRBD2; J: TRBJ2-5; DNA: TGTGCCAGCAGCCTGAATCCTAGCGGGAAAGAGACCCAGTACTTC; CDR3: CASSLNPSGKETQYF
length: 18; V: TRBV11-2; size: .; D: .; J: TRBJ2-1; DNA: TGTGCCAGCAGCTTAGTGCTTAGGGGGGGTATCTCCTACAATGAGCAGTTCTTC; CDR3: CASSLVLRGGISYNEQFF
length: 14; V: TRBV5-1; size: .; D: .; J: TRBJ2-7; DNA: TGCGCCAGCAGCTTTGACGGGGGATCCTACGAGCAGTACTTC; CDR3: CASSFDGGSYEQYF
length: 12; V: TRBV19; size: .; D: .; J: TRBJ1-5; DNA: TGTGCCAGTAGCGCGGAAAGTCAGCCCCAGCATTTT; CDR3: CASSAESQPQHF
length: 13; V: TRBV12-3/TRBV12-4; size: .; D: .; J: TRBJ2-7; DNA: TGTGCCAGCAGTTTAGCTATAGTTACCGAGCAGTACTTC; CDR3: CASSLAIVTEQYF
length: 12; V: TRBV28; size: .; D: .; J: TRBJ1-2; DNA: TGTGCCAGCAGTTCCAGAGGAGGGGGCTACACCTTC; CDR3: CASSSRGGGYTF
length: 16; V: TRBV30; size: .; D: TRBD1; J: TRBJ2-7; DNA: TGTGCCTGGAGTGTAGGGGGACAGACTAACCCCTACGAGCAGTACTTC; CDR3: CAWSVGGQTNPYEQYF
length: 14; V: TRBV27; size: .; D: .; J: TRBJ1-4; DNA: TGTGCCAGCAGACCCCTCGGGTTTATCGAAAAACTGTTTTTT; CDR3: CASRPLGFIEKLFF
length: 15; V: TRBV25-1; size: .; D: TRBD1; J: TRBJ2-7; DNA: TGTGCCAGCAGTGAATCCCGGGACAGAGCCTACGAGCAGTACTTC; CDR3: CASSESRDRAYEQYF
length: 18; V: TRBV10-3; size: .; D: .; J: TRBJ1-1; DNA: TGTGCCATCAGTGAACAGGGTTTCGGGTTTGGTAGTGCTGCTGAAGCTTTCTTT; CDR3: CAISEQGFGFGSAAEAFF
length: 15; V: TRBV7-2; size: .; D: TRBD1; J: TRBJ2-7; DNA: TGTGCCAGCAATGGGGACGGGACAGGGGGCTGGGAGCAGTACTTC; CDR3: CASNGDGTGGWEQYF
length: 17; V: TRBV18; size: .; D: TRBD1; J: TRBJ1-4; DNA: TGTGCCAGCTCACCGGGATCCGGGACAGGAAAAGGGGGGAAACTGTTTTTT; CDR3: CASSPGSGTGKGGKLFF
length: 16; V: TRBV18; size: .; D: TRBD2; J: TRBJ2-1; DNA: TGTGCCAGCTCACCTTCAGGGACTAGTCCTCACAATGAGCAGTTCTTC; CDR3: CASSPSGTSPHNEQFF
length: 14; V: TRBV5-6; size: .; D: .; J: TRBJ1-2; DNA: TGTGCCAGCAGCTTGGCCAGGGTAAATTTCCGCTACACCTTC; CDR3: CASSLARVNFRYTF
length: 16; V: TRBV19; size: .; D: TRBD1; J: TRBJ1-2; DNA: TGTGCCAGTAGTACGCCGCAAGGGGGCTCTTACTATGGCTACACCTTC; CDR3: CASSTPQGGSYYGYTF
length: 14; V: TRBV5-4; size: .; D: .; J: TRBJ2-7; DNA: TGTGCCAGCAGCCCTCCCCGCAGCGGTGACGAGCAGTACTTC; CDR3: CASSPPRSGDEQYF
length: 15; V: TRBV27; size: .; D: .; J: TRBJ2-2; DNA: TGTGCCAGCAGTCAGCGGCAGGGGGGTACCGGGGAGCTGTTTTTT; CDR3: CASSQRQGGTGELFF
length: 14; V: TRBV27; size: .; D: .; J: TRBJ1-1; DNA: TGTGCCAGCAGGATGAATACGGGGAACACTGAAGCTTTCTTT; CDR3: CASRMNTGNTEAFF
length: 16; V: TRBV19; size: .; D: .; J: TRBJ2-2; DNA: TGTGCCAGTAGTATGGGGGGGACAGGATACACCGGGGAGCTGTTTTTT; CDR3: CASSMGGTGYTGELFF
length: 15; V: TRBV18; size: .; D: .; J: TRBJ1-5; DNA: TGTGCCAGCTCGACTGGTGGGGGGGGCACTCAGCCCCAGCATTTT; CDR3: CASSTGGGGTQPQHF
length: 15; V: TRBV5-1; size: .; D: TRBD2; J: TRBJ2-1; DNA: TGCGCCAGCAGCTTGGTTAGCGGGGCCTACAATGAGCAGTTCTTC; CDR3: CASSLVSGAYNEQFF
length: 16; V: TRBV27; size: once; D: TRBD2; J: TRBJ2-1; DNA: TGTGCCAGCAGCCTACTAGCGGGAGATTCCTACAATGAGCAGTTCTTC; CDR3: CASSLLAGDSYNEQFF
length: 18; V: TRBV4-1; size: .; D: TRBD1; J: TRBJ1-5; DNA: TGCGCCAGCAGCCAAGAAGTATTTGGCTGGGACAGTAATCAGCCCCAGCATTTT; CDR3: CASSQEVFGWDSNQPQHF
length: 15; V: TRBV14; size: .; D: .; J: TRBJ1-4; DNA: TGTGCCAGCAGCCAAGTGGGGGGGACTAATGAAAAACTGTTTTTT; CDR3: CASSQVGGTNEKLFF
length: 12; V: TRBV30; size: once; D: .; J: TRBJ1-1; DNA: TGTGCCTGGACCCCCAGGGTCACTGAAGCTTTCTTT; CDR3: CAWTPRVTEAFF
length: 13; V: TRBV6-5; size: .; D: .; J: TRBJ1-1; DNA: TGTGCCATCCAGGGCCCCCTGAGCACTGAAGCTTTCTTT; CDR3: CAIQGPLSTEAFF
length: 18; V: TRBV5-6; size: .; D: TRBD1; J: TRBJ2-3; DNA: TGTGCCAGCAGCTTGGAGGTGGGCGGACAGGGTATCTCAGATACGCAGTATTTT; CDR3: CASSLEVGGQGISDTQYF
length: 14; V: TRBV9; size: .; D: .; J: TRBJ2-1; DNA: TGTGCCAGCAGCGTAGCCCCTACCGAGAATGAGCAGTTCTTC; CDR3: CASSVAPTENEQFF
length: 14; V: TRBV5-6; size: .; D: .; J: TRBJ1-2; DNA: TGTGCCAGCAGCTTGAACAGTTTGGGCTATGGCTACACCTTC; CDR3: CASSLNSLGYGYTF
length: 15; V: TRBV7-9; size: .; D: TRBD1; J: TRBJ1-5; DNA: TGTGCCAGCAGCTTAGAGGGGACAGGCAATCAGCCCCAGCATTTT; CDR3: CASSLEGTGNQPQHF
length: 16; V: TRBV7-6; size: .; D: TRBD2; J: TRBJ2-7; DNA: TGTGCCAGCAGCTGGAATAGCGGGAGCCCTTCCCACGAGCAGTACTTC; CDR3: CASSWNSGSPSHEQYF
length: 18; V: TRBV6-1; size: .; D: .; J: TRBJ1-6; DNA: TGTGCCAGCAGTGCGACCGGGACAAAAAGCTCCTATAATTCACCCCTCCACTTT; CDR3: CASSATGTKSSYNSPLHF
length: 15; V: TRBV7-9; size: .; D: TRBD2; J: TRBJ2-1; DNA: TGTGCCAGCAGCACCACTAGCGGTATCTACAATGAGCAGTTCTTC; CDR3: CASSTTSGIYNEQFF
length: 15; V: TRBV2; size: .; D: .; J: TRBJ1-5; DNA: TGTGCCAGCAGTGTTGGGGGGGGTAGCAATCAGCCCCAGCATTTT; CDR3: CASSVGGGSNQPQHF
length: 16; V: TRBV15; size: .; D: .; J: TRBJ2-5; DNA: TGTGCCACCAGCAGAGGAGGGGGGGCCCTCCAAGAGACCCAGTACTTC; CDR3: CATSRGGGALQETQYF
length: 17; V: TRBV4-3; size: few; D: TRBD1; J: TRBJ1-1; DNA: TGCGCCAGCAGCCAAGGAGGGACAGGCTGGGTGAACACTGAAGCTTTCTTT; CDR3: CASSQGGTGWVNTEAFF
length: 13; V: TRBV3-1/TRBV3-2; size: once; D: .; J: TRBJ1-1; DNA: TGTGCCAGCAGCCAAGCGGCAGTCACGGGAGCTTTCTTT; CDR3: CASSQAAVTGAFF
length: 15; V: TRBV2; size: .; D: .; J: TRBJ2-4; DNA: TGTGCCAGCAGTGAATTTAACTTAGCCAAAAACATTCAGTACTTC; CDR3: CASSEFNLAKNIQYF
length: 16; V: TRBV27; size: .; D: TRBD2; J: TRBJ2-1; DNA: TGTGCCAGCAGTTCCGGCGGGAGAGGGTCCTACAATGAGCAGTTCTTC; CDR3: CASSSGGRGSYNEQFF
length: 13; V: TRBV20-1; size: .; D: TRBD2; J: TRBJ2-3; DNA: TGCAGTGCTAGTTCTAGCGGGAGAGATACGCAGTATTTT; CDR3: CSASSSGRDTQYF
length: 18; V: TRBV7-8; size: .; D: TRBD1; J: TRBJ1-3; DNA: TGTGCCAGCAGCCCCCTGACAGGGCTGGGTTCGGTAGGAAACACCATATATTTT; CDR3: CASSPLTGLGSVGNTIYF